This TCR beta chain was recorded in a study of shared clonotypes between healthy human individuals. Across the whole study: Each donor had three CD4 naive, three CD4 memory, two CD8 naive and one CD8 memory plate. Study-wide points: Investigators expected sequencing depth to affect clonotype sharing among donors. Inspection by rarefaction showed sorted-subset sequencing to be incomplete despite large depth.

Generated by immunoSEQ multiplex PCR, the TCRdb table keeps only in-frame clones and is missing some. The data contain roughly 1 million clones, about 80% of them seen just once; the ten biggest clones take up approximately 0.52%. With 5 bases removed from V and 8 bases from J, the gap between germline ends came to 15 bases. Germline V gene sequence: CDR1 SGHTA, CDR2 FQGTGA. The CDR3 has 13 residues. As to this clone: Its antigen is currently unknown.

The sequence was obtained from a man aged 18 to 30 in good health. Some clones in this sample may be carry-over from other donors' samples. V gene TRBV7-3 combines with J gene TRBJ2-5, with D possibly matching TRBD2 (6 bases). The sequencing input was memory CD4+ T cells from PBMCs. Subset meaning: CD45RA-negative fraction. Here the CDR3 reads CASSTQGEDTQYF. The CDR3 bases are TGTGCCAGCAGCACCCAAGGGGAGGACACCCAGTACTTC.